The 12 T cell receptor beta chains below were found in one sample sequenced in a study of human T cells and chemical hapten exposure. TCRdb recomputed calls from the RACE reads with MiXCR, one row per CDR3 protein. The sample carries 95,000 to 100,000 distinct CDR3 sequences, approximately 10% recorded once. Sample time point: pre-sensitization, week 0. Treatment denoted: therapeutic diphenylcyclopropenone sensitization with weekly scalp DPC. Sequencing was performed on whole blood, taken in connection with sensitization to the hapten diphenylcyclopropenone (DPC). These receptors were collected from a woman aged 55 to 70 with alopecia areata. Some clones in this sample may be carry-over from other donors' samples.

Ten or more counts support this clonotype. The chain links TRBV2 to TRBJ2-1; D gene ambiguous. Germline lookup yields CDR1 SNHLY and CDR2 FYNNEI. Trimming pared 0 bases from V and 7 bases from J, leaving 10 bases between. This CDR3 is 14 amino acids long. In DNA, the CDR3 is TGTGCCAGCAGTGAAGCGCTGGTTGGGAATGAGCAGTTCTTC. It yields the protein CASSEALVGNEQFF.

Ten or more counts support this clonotype. J is TRBJ2-1 and V is TRBV3-1; 7 bases fit TRBD2. The CDR3 is 17 residues long. The germline CDR1 and CDR2 sequences are LGHDT and YNNKEL (reference sequence). Trimming at V came to 0 bases and at J to 6 bases, leaving 11 bases not matched to a gene. In nucleotides, the CDR3 is TGTGCCAGCAGCCAAGATTCGGGGGGACTTTCTTTCAATGAGCAGTTCTTC. Amino acids: CASSQDSGGLSFNEQFF.

This clonotype was seen a handful of times. J is TRBJ2-5 and V is TRBV3-1, with 14 bases matching TRBD2. The trim removed 2 bases at V and 2 bases at J, leaving 13 bases unmatched. This CDR3 has 20 residues. Germline values: CDR1 LGHDT, CDR2 YNNKEL (reference sequence). The DNA for the CDR3 is TGTGCCAGCAGCCAAACTCCGGGACTAGCGGGGGTCGGGATACAAGAGACCCAGTACTTC. Its translation: CASSQTPGLAGVGIQETQYF.

This chain connects TRBV6-2 or TRBV6-3 to TRBJ1-2; D gene uncertain. The CDR3 runs to 14 residues. Trimming took off 7 bases at V and 4 bases at J, with 16 bases between the two ends. Per the germline V gene, CDR1 is MNHEY and CDR2 is SVGEGT. CDR3 in amino acids: CASMTKWASYGYTF. The CDR3 bases are TGTGCCAGCATGACCAAATGGGCTAGCTATGGCTACACCTTC.

This clonotype was seen many times. This rearrangement joins TRBV18 to TRBJ1-6, with D uncertain. Germline assignment: CDR1 KGHSH and CDR2 LQKENI. Trimming stripped 3 bases from V and 5 bases from J, with 11 bases between. The length of the CDR3 is 15 residues. The CDR3 DNA is TGTGCCAGCTCACCTAAGACATATAATAATTCACCCCTCCACTTT. Translation: CASSPKTYNNSPLHF.

There are many counts of this clonotype. The V gene is TRBV6-5, the J gene TRBJ2-3; D unclear. Deletions cut 2 bases from V and 4 bases from J, with 13 bases between. In germline, CDR1 is MNHEY, CDR2 SVGAGI. The CDR3 covers 15 residues. CDR3 sequence (DNA): TGTGCCAGCAGTTACAGGTATCGTGGCCCAGATACGCAGTATTTT. This gives the protein CASSYRYRGPDTQYF.

This clonotype was seen many times. This chain uses TRBV18 with TRBJ2-7; 8 bases map to TRBD2. Losses at the gene ends were 0 bases for V and 2 bases for J; bases not matched to a gene: 3. Germline CDR1 reads KGHSH; CDR2 reads LQKENI. The length of the CDR3 is 15 residues. CDR3 amino acids: CASSPPAGGAYEQYF. CDR3 nucleotide sequence: TGTGCCAGCTCACCACCCGCGGGGGGCGCCTACGAGCAGTACTTC.

Only a few counts were recorded for this clonotype. This chain connects TRBV13 to TRBJ2-2, with unresolved D. CDR1 is PRHDT and CDR2 is FYEKMQ in the germline V gene (reference sequence). This CDR3 region has 16 residues. V lost 5 bases and J 0 bases, leaving 13 bases between the germline ends. CDR3 sequence reads: CASSPQARTNTGELFF. The CDR3 DNA reads TGTGCCAGCAGCCCCCAAGCCAGGACGAACACCGGGGAGCTGTTTTTT.

This clonotype was detected many times. The chain has TRBV4-1 and TRBJ2-4, with 9 bases that match TRBD2. The V and J ends lost 0 bases and 1 base, in that order; junction bases with no gene match: 13. This CDR3 is built from 20 residues. Germline CDR1 MGHRA, CDR2 YSYEKL. DNA for the CDR3: TGCGCCAGCAGCCAAGAGAGCGGGAGGAGGGTCCTCGGGGCCAAAAACATTCAGTACTTC. Protein product: CASSQESGRRVLGAKNIQYF.

This clonotype was recorded many times. The chain employs TRBV5-4 and TRBJ2-7, with D possibly being TRBD1 or TRBD2 (5 bases each). The CDR3 runs 13 residues. Germline V lookup: CDR1 SGHNT, CDR2 YYREEE (reference sequence). Trimming stripped 6 bases from V and 3 bases from J, with 13 bases between. CDR3 coding DNA: TGTGCCAGCACCGGGGACGGAGTCTACGAGCAGTACTTC. As protein: CASTGDGVYEQYF.

Many counts were recorded for this clonotype. This chain's CDR3 is CASSPRGRGVSDEQFF. DNA for the CDR3: TGCGCCAGCAGCCCCCGAGGGCGGGGGGTCTCCGATGAGCAGTTCTTC. This sequence joins TRBV5-1 and TRBJ2-1; 8 nucleotides agree with TRBD2. CDR1 and CDR2 (germline): SGHRS, YFSETQ. The V gene end was trimmed by 4 bases and the J gene end by 8 bases; junction bases not matched to a gene: 14. This CDR3 has 16 residues.

This clonotype came up many times. The V and J genes are TRBV10-2 and TRBJ2-1, with D tentatively TRBD1 or TRBD2 (5 bases each). Between the trimmed V and J ends, which lost 4 bases and 4 bases, there was a span of 11 bases. The CDR3 has 14 residues. Germline V CDR1 and CDR2: WSHSY, SAAADI. The CDR3 reads CASSVKRGYNEQFF. CDR3 DNA: TGCGCCAGCAGTGTTAAGAGGGGTTACAATGAGCAGTTCTTC.